The present entry profiles one T cell receptor (beta chain) with its context. Its recognized antigen is unknown. No quality values exist for individual bases; no much larger clone is one base distant. The data stem from a study of type 1 regulatory T cells (dated by TCRdb to 2020 to 2022). Broadly, across the study: The study characterized an in vitro protocol that generated a Tr1-enriched, alloantigen-specific CD4 T cell product named T-allo10. T-allo10 was under clinical evaluation in patients with hematological malignancies receiving allogeneic hematopoietic stem cell transplantation.

TCRdb records Illumina MiSeq as the sequencer. TCRdb cleaned the public reads at Q25 with fastp, built clones with MiXCR and kept in-frame beta chains. Rows with a matching CDR3 protein are joined into one entry that keeps the most common DNA and genes. Present in this sample are tens of thousands of distinct CDR3 sequences, roughly half of which were seen just once. Under 5% of the sample is in the top ten clones. From the cysteine up to the phenylalanine, the CDR3 has a length of 15 residues. Only CDR3 DNA is held: 45 bases, read in frame from base 1. From V the trimming removes 6 bases and from J it removes 4 bases, while the gene matches leave 8 bases of the junction unaccounted for. In the germline V gene, CDR1 corresponds to SNHLY and CDR2 to FYNNEI.

The chain links TRBV2 with TRBJ2-2, with 7 bases aligning to TRBD1. The origin of this receptor is a human donor in good health. Sequenced material: cultured T cells, either the whole culture or a sorted T cell fraction (not recorded which). The CDR3 region has the sequence CASRNDRVATGELFF. DNA sequence: TGTGCCAGCAGAAATGACAGGGTCGCCACCGGGGAGCTGTTTTTT.